This note documents a single TCR beta chain sequence. This entry belongs to a study of regulatory T cells in long-lasting Graves disease. At the level of the study: Graves' patients, diagnosed recently, had received antithyroid drugs under 3 months.

CDR3-region Arm-PCR and iRepertoire HTBI primers produced the TCR beta libraries. TCRdb passed the multiplex PCR reads through MiXCR, listing each CDR3 protein once. The sample lists some 250,000 distinct CDR3 sequences; about 18% were seen once. Time point reported: newly diagnosed GD, antithyroid drugs for less than 3 months. Extracted PBMC RNA gave rise to the TCR library. The same data also went into a second study, on T cells in Graves' hyperthyroidism and ophthalmopathy. That paper adds: Any patient presenting with uncontrolled infection, other autoimmune disease, pregnancy or lactation was left out. Most clonotypes that expanded in the thyroid above 0.001 also showed up in blood.

The starting material was peripheral blood mononuclear cells (PBMCs), obtained at new diagnosis, from a patient treated with antithyroid drugs. This TCR came from a woman aged 25 to 39 with Graves disease.

For the CDR3, the DNA is TGTGCCAGCAGTCCACAGGACCGGTATTCACCCCTCCACTTT. It encodes CASSPQDRYSPLHF. The chain recombines TRBV12-3 or TRBV12-4 with TRBJ1-6; D possibly corresponds to TRBD1 (5 bases). V shed 5 bases and J shed 8 bases, with 13 bases lying between them. The CDR3 spans 14 residues.